A single sample gave rise to the 3 T cell receptor beta chains below, sequenced in a study of T cell responses to AZD1222 COVID-19 vaccine. Data came from immunoSEQ multiplex PCR; TCRdb stores just in-frame clones and leaves some out. This sample carries 180,000 or so clones, about 89% of them seen once, and the ten largest clones take approximately 1.6%. This sample comprised peripheral blood, obtained 28 days after the second AZD1222 dose. Receptor source: an adult who received the AZD1222 COVID-19 vaccine.

The gene calls are TRBV9 and TRBJ1-2, with TRBD1 identical over 8 bases. The germline CDR1 and CDR2 sequences are SGDLS and YYNGEE. The CDR3 runs to 16 residues. The junction had 10 bases not matched to a gene; V was cut back by 0 bases and J by 6 bases. The CDR3 DNA sequence: TGTGCCAGCAGCGTAGAGGACAGGGCGGGCAAGAATGGCTACACCTTC. It yields the protein CASSVEDRAGKNGYTF.

The DNA for the CDR3 is TGTGCCAGCAGGCGGACTAGCGGGGGGTATTACAATGAGCAGTTCTTC. The encoded protein is CASRRTSGGYYNEQFF. The chain links TRBV7-2 to TRBJ2-1; TRBD2 matches 14 bases. Germline loops: CDR1 SGHTA, CDR2 FQGNSA. This CDR3 has 16 residues. J lost 4 bases, V lost 6 bases, and 5 bases had no gene match.

The chain combines TRBV7-2 with TRBJ2-7, with unresolved D. Trimming removed 4 bases at V and 0 bases at J, with 10 bases between. CDR3 size: 14 residues. CDR1 is SGHTA, CDR2 FQGNSA, per germline. DNA for the CDR3: TGTGCCAGCAGCTCTACTTTCAGCTCCTACGAGCAGTACTTC. This gives the protein CASSSTFSSYEQYF. Drawing the rest from reference TRBV7-2 and TRBJ2-7, the complete variable domain is GAGVSQSPSNKVTEKGKDVELRCDPISGHTALYWYRQSLGQGLEFLIYFQGNSAPDKSGLPSDRFSAERTGGSVSTLTIQRTQQEDSAVYLCASSSTFSSYEQYFGPGTRLTVT.